Below are 2 T cell receptor beta chains sequenced from a single sample in a study of tumor and adjacent non-tumor tissue in lung cancer. RNA was extracted from bulk tissue without any cell sorting. TCRbeta libraries were built with three rounds of nested PCR, modified from ARM-PCR. MiXCR, applied by TCRdb to the multiplex PCR reads, yields one record per CDR3 protein. The table has some 74,000 distinct CDR3 sequences, about two thirds seen once. The specimen sequenced was lung tumor tissue. These receptors were collected from a woman aged 40-49 years with non-small cell lung cancer.

This clonotype was counted once. It is likely a read error, because the conserved phenylalanine at the end of the CDR3 is missing. The genes are TRBV29-1 and TRBJ1-4; TRBD1 aligns across 9 bases. CDR3 size: 13 residues. Looked up from germline, CDR1 is SQVTM and CDR2 is ANQGSEA. The ends lost 5 bases at V and 7 bases at J; junction bases unmatched: 5. CDR3 nucleotides: TGCAGCGTTTCAGACAGGGGGGGTGAAAAACTGTTTTCT. This gives the protein CSVSDRGGEKLFS.

The J gene is TRBJ2-1, the V gene TRBV4-2; no firm D call. CDR3 length: 17 residues. V lost 4 bases and J lost 1, with 17 bases in between. Germline V CDR1 and CDR2: LGHNA, YNFKEQ. CDR3 sequence: CASSLGRARSSYNEQFF. The CDR3 nucleotides read TGTGCCAGCAGCCTAGGCCGAGCCCGGAGTTCCTACAATGAGCAGTTCTTC.